Described below is a single TCR beta chain sequence and its context. The target of this receptor is not known. The record has no base qualities; no much larger clone is one base away. These data come from a study of CD8 T cells in Susac syndrome (dated by TCRdb to the late 2010s). Some background on the complete study: Of the Susac syndrome patients who were sequenced, under 10 were in clinical remission while about six had clinically active disease. CD8+ T cell repertoire clonality was compared between more than ten healthy donors, approximately 14 Susac syndrome patients and 15 multiple sclerosis patients. The study used repertoire sequencing to test whether antigen drove CD8+ T cell activation and differentiation in Susac syndrome. Susac syndrome patients were therapy-naive, on corticosteroids (some also receiving IVIg), or on IVIg alone at blood withdrawal. Results the study describes overall, beyond this receptor: Looking at Susac-specific public clones, the researchers identified over 15 in the total CD8+ repertoire and roughly 5 in the CD8+ TEMRA repertoire. Clonal expansion was observed in Susac syndrome CD8+ repertoires, with the highest expansion in CD8+ TEMRA cells and greater expansion in clinically active than in remitting patients. The number of individuals in the TCR sequencing and HLA analysis was acknowledged as relatively small.

Peripheral blood CD8+ and CD4+ T cells from healthy donors, Susac syndrome patients and multiple sclerosis patients were profiled by high-throughput TCR beta sequencing. Susac syndrome patients met recently defined diagnostic criteria for definite or probable disease. Bulk CD8+ and CD4+ T cells were purified by magnetic negative isolation, while CD8+ TEMRA cells were enriched using FACS. Blood was collected in EDTA tubes and processed within 24 hours, with PBMCs isolated through density gradient centrifugation. PBMCs intended for TCR sequencing were frozen in liquid nitrogen and were later thawed in a 37 degrees C water bath. The sorted or isolated CD4+, CD8+ and CD8+ TEMRA cells reached a purity of at least 90%. RNA was extracted using the RNeasy kit, and about 0.45 to 1 ug of the RNA was reverse transcribed with random hexamers. The immunoSEQ multiplex PCR assay, covering 54 Vbeta and 13 Jbeta segments, was used to amplify TCR beta CDR3 regions. PCR amplification bias was corrected using a synthetic template baseline for primer optimization and computational correction. Under the source paper's analysis protocol: Reads were annotated to V, D and J genes per IMGT and analyzed with immunoSEQ Analyzer, keeping only productive sequences. Clonality was calculated as one minus the Shannon entropy normalized by log2 of the number of productive unique sequences. For each patient and control, public and private clones were evaluated among the 100 most prevalent clones. A clone was defined as Susac-specific if it was absent from the healthy and MS cohorts, from more than 850 published viral clones and from other ImmuneACCESS disease sequences. Using fastp trimming at Q25 and MiXCR clonotype assembly, TCRdb reanalyzed the public sequencing data and kept in-frame beta chains. Identical CDR3 protein sequences are pooled into one entry, listed with their most common genes and DNA. None of the V and J calls come from the authors' own analysis; TCRdb made them. In all, the sample holds around 150,000 distinct CDR3 sequences, and 95% of those were seen once. The ten largest clones represent about 0.18% of the sample.

CDR1 is given as MDHEN and CDR2 as SYDVKM, both from the germline V gene. From its cysteine to its phenylalanine, the CDR3 spans 13 amino acids. The CDR3 DNA has 39 bases and is translated from base 1. V has 6 bases trimmed and J has 8 bases trimmed; junction bases matching no gene number 5. The chain employs TRBV28 and TRBJ2-4, with 9 central nucleotides matching TRBD1. The sequence was collected from a human donor with Susac syndrome. Sequencing was done on a sample of CD8+ T cells from PBMCs. The nucleotides read TGTGCCAGCAGGGGGACAGGGTCCGACATTCAGTACTTC. The encoded protein is CASRGTGSDIQYF. The CDR3 plus the reference TRBV28 and TRBJ2-4 genes for the other parts give the full variable domain: DVKVTQSSRYLVKRTGEKVFLECVQDMDHENMFWYRQDPGLGLRLIYFSYDVKMKEKGDIPEGYSVSREKKERFSLILESASTNQTSMYLCASRGTGSDIQYFGAGTRLSVL.